This T cell receptor (beta chain) originates from a study of blood T cell repertoires in COVID-19. Study at large: The United States, Italy and Spain provided the acute and convalescent COVID-19 samples.

The authors' processing: Reference gene primer amplification yielded estimated nucleated cell counts. Profiled with immunoSEQ multiplex PCR; TCRdb holds only in-frame clones, not every one. V and J calls and clone size are as listed in that table; D and trimming were resolved from the DNA. The data hold about 190,000 clones, with about 81% observed a single time. This clone was observed a handful of times. The sequence derives from a woman of 80 years or more with COVID-19, enrolled during active disease. Sample: peripheral blood.

This CDR3 is CASSSYSGEGEAFF. As DNA, the CDR3 is TGTGCCAGCAGCTCCTATAGCGGGGAAGGTGAAGCTTTCTTT. The chain recombines TRBV7-2 with TRBJ1-1; D gene uncertain. The germline V gene encodes CDR1 SGHTA and CDR2 FQGNSA. CDR3 length equals 14 residues. V lost 4 bases and J lost 7, with 16 bases in between. The full variable domain, completed using reference TRBV7-2 and TRBJ1-1, is GAGVSQSPSNKVTEKGKDVELRCDPISGHTALYWYRQSLGQGLEFLIYFQGNSAPDKSGLPSDRFSAERTGGSVSTLTIQRTQQEDSAVYLCASSSYSGEGEAFFGQGTRLTVV.